The sequence of this T cell receptor beta chain was determined in a study of OX40 agonist ivuxolimab in advanced cancers. As for the study in general: Ivuxolimab is an agonistic anti-OX40 (CD134) antibody, and patients were treated with it.

This clone appeared a single time. The target antigen is unknown. TCRdb's copy holds only in-frame clones and misses some; the assay was immunoSEQ multiplex PCR. The sample has 50,000 to 65,000 clones, about nine tenths seen once. General study findings and limits: Partial responders at 0.1-3.0 mg/kg had among the lowest clonal expansion. Low normalized clonal expansion also occurred in some nonresponding patients.

Germline trimming cut 4 bases from V and 3 bases from J; bases unmatched to any gene: 12. CDR3 length: 18 residues. From germline, CDR1 is SGHVS and CDR2 FQNEAQ. Source: CD4+ or CD8+ T cells sorted from blood, taken in a trial of the OX40 agonist ivuxolimab. The receptor's source is an adult with an advanced solid tumor such as melanoma, head and neck, liver or kidney cancer. This sequence joins TRBV7-8 and TRBJ2-1; 10 nucleotides match TRBD2. The CDR3 region has the DNA TGTGCCAGCAGCTCCGAGGAAGGAGCGGGAGGGGGCTACAATGAGCAGTTCTTC. Translated: CASSSEEGAGGGYNEQFF. Full variable domain (rest looked up from reference TRBV7-8 and TRBJ2-1): GAGVSQSPRYKVAKRGQDVALRCDPISGHVSLFWYQQALGQGPEFLTYFQNEAQLDKSGLPSDRFFAERPEGSVSTLKIQRTQQEDSAVYLCASSSEEGAGGGYNEQFFGPGTRLTVL.